One and the same sample provided the 24 T cell receptor beta chains below, sequenced in a study of T cells in Graves' hyperthyroidism and ophthalmopathy. What was amplified from RNA transcripts were TCR beta CDR3 regions. Researchers ran a first-round RT-PCR on the TCR CDR3 using the HTBI primer set. Each CDR3 protein is one row after TCRdb ran MiXCR on the multiplex PCR reads. There are over 650,000 distinct CDR3 sequences in the sample; about 45% occur only once, and about 7.2% lies in the top ten. The material sequenced was peripheral blood or thyroid tissue (not recorded which). These receptor sequences come from an adult man with Graves' disease, either hyperthyroidism or ophthalmopathy (not recorded which).

The chain carries TRBV19 and TRBJ2-5; TRBD1 might be the D (6 bases). The CDR3 covers 13 residues. Trimming took off 5 bases at V and 6 bases at J, with 13 bases between the two ends. The germline V gene has CDR1 LNHDA and CDR2 SQIVND (reference sequence). The CDR3 sequence is CASSPRDTKTQYF. In DNA form, the CDR3 reads TGTGCCAGTAGTCCCCGGGACACCAAGACCCAGTACTTC.

The CDR3 loop reads CASSPGQVSGYTF. In DNA form, the CDR3 reads TGTGCCAGCAGCCCCGGACAGGTCTCGGGCTACACCTTC. The chain couples TRBV7-2 to TRBJ1-2; 7 positions agree with TRBD1. The germline V gene has CDR1 SGHTA and CDR2 FQGNSA. The CDR3 length is 13 residues. V trimming: 5 bases; J trimming: 8 bases; junction bases outside the gene matches: 8.

The chain combines TRBV25-1 with TRBJ1-5; 7 bases fit TRBD1. This CDR3 region has 15 residues. Germline trimming cut 9 bases from V and 4 bases from J; bases unmatched to any gene: 12. From germline, CDR1 is MGHDK and CDR2 SYGVNS. This CDR3 is CASSIEGTANQPQHF. CDR3 nucleotide sequence: TGTGCCAGTAGTATAGAGGGGACAGCAAATCAGCCCCAGCATTTT.

The chain has TRBV29-1 and TRBJ1-1; 7 bases map to TRBD1. The CDR3 sequence is 14 residues long. The V segment lost 4 bases and the J segment 0 bases; nucleotides outside the gene matches: 5. CDR1 is SQVTM and CDR2 is ANQGSEA in the germline V gene. This CDR3 is CSVGRGTLNTEAFF. CDR3 in DNA: TGCAGCGTTGGCAGGGGGACATTGAACACTGAAGCTTTCTTT.

V usage is TRBV7-9 and J usage is TRBJ1-3, with TRBD1 matching over 12 bases. The CDR3 consists of 17 residues. Germline CDR1 SEHNR, CDR2 FQNEAQ (reference sequence). The V segment lost 3 bases and the J segment 0 bases; nucleotides outside the gene matches: 3. CDR3 coding DNA: TGTGCCAGCAGCTTGGGGACAGGGGGCCACTCTGGAAACACCATATATTTT. This translates into CASSLGTGGHSGNTIYF.

This clonotype was seen a handful of times. The chain recombines TRBV7-2 with TRBJ1-2; 9 bases line up with TRBD1. The CDR3 contains 14 residues. Germline V gene data show CDR1 as SGHTA and CDR2 as FQGNSA. V lost 7 bases and J lost 7; bases outside the gene matches: 10. CDR3 nucleotide sequence: TGTGCCAGCACCACCTTTGGGACAGGGCTTGGCTACACCTTC. Translation gives CASTTFGTGLGYTF.

In this sample, this clonotype turned up a few times. The rearrangement joins TRBV19 to TRBJ2-5, with D perhaps TRBD2 (6 bases). Germline CDR1 reads LNHDA; CDR2 reads SQIVND (reference sequence). V was cut by 6 bases and J by 2 bases, with 16 bases left in between. The CDR3 contains 15 residues. CDR3 region: CASRKVADKQETQYF. As DNA, the CDR3 is TGTGCCAGTAGAAAGGTAGCGGATAAACAAGAGACCCAGTACTTC.

This clonotype came up many times. V gene TRBV20-1 combines with J gene TRBJ2-5; weak D call: TRBD1 (5 bases). Looked up from germline, CDR1 is DFQATT and CDR2 is SNEGSKA (reference sequence). The CDR3 is 12 amino acids. V was clipped by 3 bases and J by 0 bases, with 5 bases between them. The CDR3 here is CSARTDQETQYF. CDR3 in DNA: TGCAGTGCTAGGACAGACCAAGAGACCCAGTACTTC.

The chain couples TRBV7-8 to TRBJ1-2; TRBD1 aligns across 7 bases. Germline V gene data show CDR1 as SGHVS and CDR2 as FQNEAQ. V shed 4 bases, J shed 13 bases, and the junction held 9 bases outside the gene matches. The CDR3 runs to 12 residues. The chain's CDR3 is CASSSDRFSCTF. CDR3 nucleotide sequence: TGTGCCAGCAGCTCGGACAGGTTCTCTTGCACCTTC. The full variable domain, rest sourced from reference TRBV7-8 and TRBJ1-2, is GAGVSQSPRYKVAKRGQDVALRCDPISGHVSLFWYQQALGQGPEFLTYFQNEAQLDKSGLPSDRFFAERPEGSVSTLKIQRTQQEDSAVYLCASSSDRFSCTFGSGTRLTVV.

The chain carries TRBV6-5 and TRBJ2-7; possibly TRBD2 for D (6 bases). Germline CDR1 and CDR2: MNHEY and SVGAGI. The CDR3 extends over 13 amino acids. V was clipped by 6 bases and J by 2 bases, with 11 bases between them. The chain's CDR3 is CASSISGPYEQYF. CDR3 DNA sequence: TGTGCCAGCAGCATCAGCGGGCCCTACGAGCAGTACTTC.

This clonotype was counted ten times or more. CDR3 DNA sequence: TGTGCCAGTAGTCCCACTAGACGGGACACTGAAGCTTTCTTT. Translated: CASSPTRRDTEAFF. The chain combines TRBV19 with TRBJ1-1; no clear D gene. The ends were cut back, 5 bases at V and 3 bases at J, with 13 bases in the middle. The germline CDR1 and CDR2 sequences are LNHDA and SQIVND (reference sequence). The CDR3 extends over 14 amino acids.

The chain joins TRBV10-3 to TRBJ1-4; D is unclear. Trimming took 0 bases from V and 7 from J, leaving 6 bases between them. Germline values: CDR1 ENHRY, CDR2 SYGVKD. This CDR3 comprises 13 residues. CDR3 coding DNA: TGTGCCATCAGTGAGTCCATAGGTGAAAAACTGTTTTTT. Translated, it gives CAISESIGEKLFF.

As to this clonotype: The junction and the germline gene differ at one end; a read error may be behind it. V is TRBV29-1 and J is TRBJ1-2, with D perhaps TRBD1 (5 bases). The germline CDR1 and CDR2 sequences are SQVTM and ANQGSEA. The CDR3 is 13 residues long. CDR3 amino acids: CACVAPTGYGYTF. In nucleotides, the CDR3 is TGTGCCTGTGTGGCCCCCACAGGCTATGGCTACACCTTC.

There are many counts of this clonotype. The V and J genes are TRBV2 and TRBJ1-2; D unclear. CDR1 and CDR2 (germline): SNHLY, FYNNEI. This CDR3 has 14 amino acids. V lost 5 bases and J lost 1, with 11 bases in between. This chain's CDR3 is CASSSPGGNYGYTF. Written as DNA, the CDR3 is TGTGCCAGCAGTTCCCCAGGTGGTAACTATGGCTACACCTTC.

The sample holds one count of this clonotype. The V call is TRBV6-6, the J call TRBJ1-1, with 9 bases matching TRBD1. Germline CDR1 reads MNHNY; CDR2 reads SVGAGI (reference sequence). This CDR3 spans 15 amino acids. V trimming: 6 bases; J trimming: 2 bases; junction bases outside the gene matches: 7. In DNA, the CDR3 is TGTGCCAGCAGCGGGGGACAGGGAACAAACACTGAAGCTTTCTTT. This sequence encodes CASSGGQGTNTEAFF.

The chain employs TRBV7-9 and TRBJ1-6, with D perhaps matching TRBD1 (6 bases). This CDR3 contains 13 residues. Germline CDR1 and CDR2: SEHNR and FQNEAQ (reference sequence). V lost 6 bases, J lost 8 bases, and 11 bases lay in between. CDR3 nucleotides: TGTGCCAGCAGGAAACAGGGACATTCACCCCTCCACTTT. Translated: CASRKQGHSPLHF.

This clonotype was counted only a few times. The chain uses TRBV7-9 and TRBJ1-4; perhaps TRBD1 as D (6 bases). The germline V gene encodes CDR1 SEHNR and CDR2 FQNEAQ (reference sequence). CDR3 size: 15 residues. Trimming removed 5 bases from V and 7 bases from J, with 17 bases in between. CDR3 amino acids: CASSPRTARGEKLFF. CDR3 nucleotide sequence: TGTGCCAGCAGCCCGAGGACAGCTCGGGGTGAAAAACTGTTTTTT. Looking up the rest from reference TRBV7-9 and TRBJ1-4 gives the full variable domain: DTGVSQNPRHKITKRGQNVTFRCDPISEHNRLYWYRQTLGQGPEFLTYFQNEAQLEKSRLLSDRFSAERPKGSFSTLEIQRTEQGDSAMYLCASSPRTARGEKLFFGSGTQLSVL.

Concerning this clonotype itself: A read error may be the cause here, since a much bigger clone is one base away. CDR3 DNA: TGTGCCAGCAGCTTACAAGCAGAGACCGGGGAGCTGTTTTTT. Protein sequence: CASSLQAETGELFF. This chain uses TRBV7-6 with TRBJ2-2; unclear D gene. Germline lookup yields CDR1 SGHVS and CDR2 FNYEAQ. V was shortened by 2 bases and J by 5 bases, with 9 bases between the two germline ends. The CDR3 sequence is 14 residues long. The full variable domain, rest sourced from reference TRBV7-6 and TRBJ2-2, is GAGVSQSPRYKVTKRGQDVALRCDPISGHVSLYWYRQALGQGPEFLTYFNYEAQQDKSGLPNDRFSAERPEGSISTLTIQRTEQRDSAMYRCASSLQAETGELFFGEGSRLTVL.

The genes are TRBV29-1 and TRBJ1-3; TRBD1 might be the D (6 bases). Germline CDR1 reads SQVTM; CDR2 reads ANQGSEA. The CDR3 loop spans 14 amino acids. Trimming left V 0 bases short and J 3 bases short, with 9 bases between. The DNA of the CDR3 is TGCAGCGTTGAAGATCTGGACAGTGGAAACACCATATATTTT. Translation gives CSVEDLDSGNTIYF.

This clonotype has a count of ten or more. This chain uses TRBV20-1 with TRBJ1-1; no clear D gene. V lost 5 bases and J lost 2, with 12 bases in between. The CDR3 runs to 13 residues. CDR1 is DFQATT, CDR2 SNEGSKA, per germline (reference sequence). DNA for the CDR3: TGCAGTGCTCCCAGAGGCGGTAACACTGAAGCTTTCTTT. Translating it yields CSAPRGGNTEAFF.

V and J are TRBV10-3 and TRBJ1-6; D is unclear. The germline V gene encodes CDR1 ENHRY and CDR2 SYGVKD. There are 12 residues in the CDR3. CDR3 nucleotides: TGTACCTACAGCCGGCCGGGGTCACCCCTCCACTTT. Amino acid sequence: CTYSRPGSPLHF.

With respect to this clonotype: This may stem from a read error, because a much larger clone lies one nucleotide away. The chain combines TRBV7-6 with TRBJ1-3, with D uncertain. The V end lost 5 bases, the J end lost 9 bases, and 14 bases lay between the germline ends. This CDR3 region has 13 residues. Germline CDR1 reads SGHVS; CDR2 reads FNYEAQ. The CDR3 nucleotides are TGTGCCAGCAGCGGGCAGCGGAAAAGCACCATATATTTT. It codes for CASSGQRKSTIYF.

This rearrangement joins TRBV12-3 or TRBV12-4 to TRBJ1-4; 7 bases are a match to TRBD1. The CDR3 extends over 15 amino acids. Trimming removed 4 bases from V and 7 bases from J; junction bases left unmatched: 9. This chain's CDR3 is CASSSIQGWGEKLFF. The CDR3 coding sequence is TGTGCCAGCAGTTCAATACAGGGGTGGGGTGAAAAACTGTTTTTT.

This clonotype was seen more than once but under ten times. The chain recombines TRBV2 with TRBJ2-5; 14 bases align to TRBD2. The V and J ends lost 8 bases and 0 bases, in that order; junction bases with no gene match: 11. The CDR3 covers 18 residues. Looked up from germline, CDR1 is SNHLY and CDR2 is FYNNEI. The CDR3: CASRPNPGLAGDQETQYF. As DNA, the CDR3 is TGTGCCAGCCGACCCAACCCGGGACTAGCGGGGGACCAAGAGACCCAGTACTTC.